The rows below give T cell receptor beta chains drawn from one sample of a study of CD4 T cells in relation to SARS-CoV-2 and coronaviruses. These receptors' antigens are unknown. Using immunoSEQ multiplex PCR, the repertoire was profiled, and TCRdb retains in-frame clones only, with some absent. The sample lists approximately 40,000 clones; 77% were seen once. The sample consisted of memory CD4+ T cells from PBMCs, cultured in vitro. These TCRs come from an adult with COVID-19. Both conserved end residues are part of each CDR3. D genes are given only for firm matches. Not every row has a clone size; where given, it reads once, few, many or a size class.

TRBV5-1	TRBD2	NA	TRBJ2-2	CASSLTSGSTGELFF	TGCGCCAGCAGCTTGACTAGCGGGAGTACCGGGGAGCTGTTTTTT
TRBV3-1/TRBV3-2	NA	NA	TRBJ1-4	CASSLSGGPNEKLFF	TGTGCCAGCAGCCTCTCGGGGGGGCCGAATGAAAAACTGTTTTTT
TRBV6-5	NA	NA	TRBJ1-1	CASSYSAGPNTEAFF	TGTGCCAGCAGTTACTCGGCAGGGCCGAACACTGAAGCTTTCTTT
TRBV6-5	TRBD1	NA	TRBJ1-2	CATRRGPPYGYTF	TGTGCCACCAGGAGGGGGCCCCCCTATGGCTACACCTTC
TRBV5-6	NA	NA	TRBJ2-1	CASSSGYNEQFF	TGTGCCAGCAGCTCCGGGTACAATGAGCAGTTCTTC
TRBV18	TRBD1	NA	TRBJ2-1	CASSRRSGTGPNEQFF	TGTGCCAGCTCACGCCGCTCCGGGACAGGGCCCAATGAGCAGTTCTTC
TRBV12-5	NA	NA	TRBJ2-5	CASRRGDGTQYF	TGTGCTAGTAGGAGGGGGGACGGGACCCAGTACTTC
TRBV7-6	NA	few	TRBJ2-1	CASSLTGRGRLEQFF	TGTGCCAGCAGCCTGACCGGGAGAGGGCGGTTGGAGCAGTTCTTC
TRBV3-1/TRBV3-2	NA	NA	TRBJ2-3	CASSQPSADTQYF	TGTGCCAGCAGCCAACCTAGCGCAGATACGCAGTATTTT
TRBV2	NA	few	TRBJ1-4	CASSERGRTVGKLFF	TGTGCCAGCAGTGAAAGGGGAAGGACAGTCGGAAAACTGTTTTTT
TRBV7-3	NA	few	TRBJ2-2	CASSRRETGELFF	TGTGCCAGCAGCCGCCGGGAGACCGGGGAGCTGTTTTTT
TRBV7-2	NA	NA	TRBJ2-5	CASSLALGSIGNQETQYF	TGTGCCAGCAGCTTAGCGCTCGGGAGTATTGGCAACCAAGAGACCCAGTACTTC
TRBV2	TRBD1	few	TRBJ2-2	CASSEGTGPYTGELFF	TGTGCCAGCAGTGAAGGGACAGGGCCGTACACCGGGGAGCTGTTTTTT
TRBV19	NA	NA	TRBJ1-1	CASSIVVNTEAFF	TGTGCCAGTAGTATTGTGGTGAACACTGAAGCTTTCTTT
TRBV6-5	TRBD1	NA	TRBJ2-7	CASTLRTGSSYEQYF	TGTGCCAGCACCCTAAGGACAGGGTCCTCCTACGAGCAGTACTTC
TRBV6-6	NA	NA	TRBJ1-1	CASSYSASGTEAFF	TGTGCCAGCAGTTACTCGGCAAGTGGCACTGAAGCTTTCTTT
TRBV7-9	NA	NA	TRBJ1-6	CASSLGGPLNTSPLHF	TGTGCCAGCAGCTTAGGAGGTCCCCTAAACACATCACCCCTCCACTTT
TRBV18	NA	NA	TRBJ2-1	CASSPGNGLHNEQFF	TGTGCCAGCTCACCTGGGAATGGATTACACAATGAGCAGTTCTTC
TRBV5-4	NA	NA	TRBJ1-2	CASSLVVDSYGYTF	TGTGCCAGCAGCTTGGTCGTGGATAGCTATGGCTACACCTTC
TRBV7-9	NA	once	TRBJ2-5	CASVGRGRQETQYF	TGTGCCAGCGTGGGCAGGGGTCGTCAAGAGACCCAGTACTTC
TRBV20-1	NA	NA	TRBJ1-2	CSAAINYGYTF	TGCAGTGCTGCTATTAACTATGGCTACACCTTC
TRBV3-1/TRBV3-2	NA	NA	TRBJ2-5	CASSQEGSGTNQETQYF	TGTGCCAGCAGCCAAGAGGGCAGCGGAACTAACCAAGAGACCCAGTACTTC
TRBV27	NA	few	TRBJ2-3	CASSLVGITDTQYF	TGTGCCAGCAGTTTAGTGGGGATCACAGATACGCAGTATTTT
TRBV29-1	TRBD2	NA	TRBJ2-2	CSVGTSGNTGELFF	TGCAGCGTTGGGACTAGCGGGAACACCGGGGAGCTGTTTTTT
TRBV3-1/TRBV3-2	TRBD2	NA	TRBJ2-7	CASSQDETSAVGDYEQYF	TGTGCCAGCAGCCAAGATGAAACTAGCGCGGTTGGCGACTACGAGCAGTACTTC
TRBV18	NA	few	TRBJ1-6	CASSPPPGRNSPLHF	TGTGCCAGCTCACCACCACCCGGGAGGAATTCACCCCTCCACTTT
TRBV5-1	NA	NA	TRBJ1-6	CASSLLSGEPRGLHF	TGCGCCAGCAGCCTGCTTAGCGGGGAACCCCGCGGCCTCCACTTT
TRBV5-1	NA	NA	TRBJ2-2	CASSLGGGGNTGELFF	TGCGCCAGCAGCTTGGGTGGCGGGGGCAACACCGGGGAGCTGTTTTTT
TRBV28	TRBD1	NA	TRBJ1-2	CASSGDRYGYTF	TGTGCCAGCAGTGGGGACAGATATGGCTACACCTTC
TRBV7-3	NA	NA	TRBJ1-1	CASRPDPYRNTEAFF	TGTGCCAGCAGACCCGACCCTTACAGGAACACTGAAGCTTTCTTT
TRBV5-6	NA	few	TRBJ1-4	CASSSRDEKLFF	TGTGCCAGCAGCTCCCGGGACGAAAAACTGTTTTTT
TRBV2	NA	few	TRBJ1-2	CASRDLDIYGYTF	TGTGCCAGCAGGGACTTAGACATCTATGGCTACACCTTC
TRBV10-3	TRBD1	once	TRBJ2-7	CAISGGQGSYEQYF	TGTGCCATCAGTGGGGGACAGGGTTCCTACGAGCAGTACTTC
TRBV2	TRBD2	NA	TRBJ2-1	CASSNVAGVVYNEQFF	TGTGCCAGCAGTAATGTGGCGGGAGTTGTTTACAATGAGCAGTTCTTC
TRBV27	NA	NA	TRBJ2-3	CASSLLSDYLRRDTQYF	TGTGCCAGCAGTTTATTGTCGGACTACCTACGACGAGATACGCAGTATTTT
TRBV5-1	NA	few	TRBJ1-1	CASSPTANTEAFF	TGCGCCAGCAGCCCGACAGCGAACACTGAAGCTTTCTTT